Detailed here is one TCR beta chain. The data belong to a study of blood T cell repertoires in COVID-19. For the study at large: T cells, B-cell-depleted T cells, or PBMCs supplied cDNA or gDNA.

Methods used by the authors: By means of reference gene primer amplification, nucleated cell counts were estimated. Data came from immunoSEQ multiplex PCR; TCRdb stores just in-frame clones and leaves some out. That table gives V, J and clone size, and the DNA gave D and trimming. The sample lists roughly 500,000 clones, 75% to 90% occurring once. V dropped 4 bases and J dropped 1 base, with 10 bases sitting between them. Germline V gives CDR1 SQVTM, CDR2 ANQGSEA. The CDR3 sequence is 13 residues long. The chain couples TRBV29-1 to TRBJ1-1; D call uncertain. Source material: peripheral blood. The origin of this receptor is a man between 18 and 29 years old with COVID-19, enrolled during active disease. This CDR3 reads CSVGAQKNTEAFF. CDR3 in DNA: TGCAGCGTTGGTGCACAGAAGAACACTGAAGCTTTCTTT.